The 17 T cell receptor beta chains below come from one sample, sequenced in a study of post-analysis software for immune sequencing data. The study, taken as a whole, reports: Compared with controls, patients had more of about 5 TRBV segments, including TRBV5-6, TRBV5-1 and TRBV20-1.

These TCRs are of unknown antigen specificity. Unique molecular identifiers featured in each of the TCR beta cDNA libraries. Using its own MiXCR run on the PCR reads, TCRdb lists one record per CDR3 protein. The data show roughly 410,000 distinct CDR3 sequences, about a third seen once. Sample: blood. The receptor source for this set is a girl between 10 and 17 years old with multiple sclerosis.

This clonotype was counted only a few times. V and J are TRBV11-2 and TRBJ2-7; D is tentatively TRBD1 or TRBD2 (5 bases each). This CDR3 spans 15 amino acids. Trimming pared 4 bases from V and 3 bases from J, leaving 16 bases between. Germline CDR1 SGHAT, CDR2 FQNNGV. The CDR3 sequence is CASSSPRDAVYEQYF. Here the CDR3 DNA reads TGTGCCAGCAGCTCTCCTCGGGACGCTGTCTACGAGCAGTACTTC.

With regard to this clonotype: This sequence may be a read error, since a much larger clone differs from it by one base. CDR3 nucleotides: TGTGCCATCAGTGGCGTGGGAGAGGGCTATAATTCACCCCTCCACTTT. Translated: CAISGVGEGYNSPLHF. The chain employs TRBV10-3 and TRBJ1-6; D uncertain. V was trimmed by 4 bases and J by 3 bases, leaving 13 bases between them. The CDR3 is 16 residues long. CDR1 ENHRY and CDR2 SYGVKD come from the germline V gene.

This sequence joins TRBV3-1 and TRBJ2-3; possibly TRBD1 or TRBD2 for D (5 bases each). The V gene's germline CDR1 is LGHDT and CDR2 YNNKEL (reference sequence). The germline V and J ends were trimmed by 2 bases and 3 bases, with 15 bases remaining between them. This CDR3 spans 16 amino acids. The CDR3 sequence is CASSQKRSGATDTQYF. The DNA for the CDR3 is TGTGCCAGCAGCCAAAAGCGGTCCGGGGCGACAGATACGCAGTATTTT.

This clonotype turned up a few times. The V and J genes are TRBV7-2 and TRBJ2-7, with D possibly being TRBD2 (6 bases). The CDR3 sequence is 16 residues long. CDR1 and CDR2 from the germline V gene are SGHTA and FQGNSA. The V end lost 5 bases, the J end lost 0 bases, and 17 bases lay between the germline ends. The CDR3 sequence: CASSPSGARASYEQYF. The CDR3 DNA reads as TGTGCCAGCAGCCCCTCGGGAGCCCGAGCCTCCTACGAGCAGTACTTC.

The J gene is TRBJ1-2, the V gene TRBV20-1; D is unclear. V dropped 6 bases and J dropped 8 bases, with 13 bases sitting between them. This CDR3 is 11 amino acids long. Germline V gene lookup returns CDR1 DFQATT and CDR2 SNEGSKA (reference sequence). CDR3 sequence (DNA): TGCAGTGCCCCGGAGCTCTGGGGCTACACCTTC. It yields the protein CSAPELWGYTF.

This sequence joins TRBV6-5 and TRBJ2-7; 7 nucleotides line up with TRBD1. Germline values: CDR1 MNHEY, CDR2 SVGAGI. The CDR3 covers 15 residues. Trimming at V came to 2 bases and at J to 3 bases, leaving 7 bases not matched to a gene. DNA of the CDR3: TGTGCCAGCAGTTACGCCCGACAGGGCCACTACGAGCAGTACTTC. Encoded protein: CASSYARQGHYEQYF.

Concerning this clonotype itself: One base away lies a much larger clone, so this may be a sequencing read error. This chain connects TRBV12-3 or TRBV12-4 to TRBJ2-1; D remains unclear. The CDR3 length is 14 residues. The ends were cut back, 4 bases at V and 3 bases at J, with 10 bases in the middle. This chain's CDR3 is CASSSNEYYNEQFF. DNA of the CDR3: TGTGCCAGCAGTTCCAACGAATACTACAATGAGCAGTTCTTC.

The V gene is TRBV7-8, the J gene TRBJ1-4; D is unresolved. The CDR3 runs 16 residues. V was trimmed by 7 bases and J by 7 bases, leaving 22 bases between them. Germline CDR1 reads SGHVS; CDR2 reads FQNEAQ. CDR3 bases: TGTGCCAGCACCCAACGGGCGGTGGCCCCGGGTGAAAAACTGTTTTTT. It codes for CASTQRAVAPGEKLFF.

This chain links TRBV7-9 with TRBJ2-5, with D tentatively TRBD1 or TRBD2 (5 bases each). The CDR3 has 16 residues. Germline V gives CDR1 SEHNR, CDR2 FQNEAQ (reference sequence). Trimming removed 6 bases from V and 11 bases from J, with 28 bases in between. The CDR3 bases are TGTGCCAGCAGTAAAGAGGCAGGGTGGGACCCTTGGGAGCAGTACTTC. It translates to CASSKEAGWDPWEQYF. Complete variable domain (other parts from reference TRBV7-9 and TRBJ2-5): DTGVSQNPRHKITKRGQNVTFRCDPISEHNRLYWYRQTLGQGPEFLTYFQNEAQLEKSRLLSDRFSAERPKGSFSTLEIQRTEQGDSAMYLCASSKEAGWDPWEQYFGPGTRLLVL.

The chain carries TRBV27 and TRBJ2-7; 14 positions match TRBD2. CDR3 size: 17 residues. The V segment lost 3 bases and the J segment 2 bases; nucleotides outside the gene matches: 6. Germline CDR1 MNHEY, CDR2 SMNVEV (reference sequence). The CDR3 nucleotides read TGTGCCAGCAGTTTCCGACTAGCGGGGGGGTCTCCCTACGAGCAGTACTTC. Protein sequence: CASSFRLAGGSPYEQYF.

This clonotype was observed a few times. The chain combines TRBV15 with TRBJ2-3; the D gene is possibly TRBD2 (6 bases). This CDR3 region has 16 residues. CDR1 is LNHNV, CDR2 YYDKDF, per germline (reference sequence). V lost 6 bases, J lost 2 bases, and 18 bases lay in between. The CDR3 DNA is TGTGCCACCAGGTTCCTCCGGGGAGGTGACACAGATACGCAGTATTTT. Translating gives CATRFLRGGDTDTQYF.

CDR3 nucleotides: TGTGCCAGCTCACCACTGACTAGCGAAGCAGATACGCAGTATTTT. Translating gives CASSPLTSEADTQYF. This chain uses TRBV18 with TRBJ2-3, with TRBD2 identical over 8 bases. The V gene's germline CDR1 is KGHSH and CDR2 LQKENI. Unmatched junction bases numbered 4, after V lost 1 base and J lost 4 bases. This CDR3 comprises 15 residues.

The CDR3 DNA follows: TGTGCCAGCAGTTTTAACATCGGCACAGATACGCAGTATTTT. Translation: CASSFNIGTDTQYF. This chain uses TRBV28 with TRBJ2-3; no definite D call. The CDR3 runs to 14 residues. The V and J ends lost 3 bases and 1 base respectively, with 8 bases between them. The germline V gene has CDR1 MDHEN and CDR2 SYDVKM.

This clonotype was seen a handful of times. The chain has TRBV18 and TRBJ2-5; 7 nucleotides align to TRBD2. CDR3 size: 14 residues. In germline, CDR1 is KGHSH, CDR2 LQKENI. Unmatched junction bases numbered 6, after V lost 3 bases and J lost 5 bases. The CDR3 region is CASSPSAGRETQYF. The DNA for the CDR3 is TGTGCCAGCTCACCTTCAGCGGGGCGTGAGACCCAGTACTTC.

This clonotype was seen just once. This chain connects TRBV28 to TRBJ2-7; D perhaps matches TRBD1 (6 bases). This CDR3 is built from 14 residues. The V gene lost 6 bases and the J gene lost 5 bases, with 17 bases spanning the gap. In germline, CDR1 is MDHEN, CDR2 SYDVKM. This CDR3 is CASRPQGRFNEQYF. The CDR3 DNA is TGTGCCAGCAGACCCCAGGGGAGATTTAACGAGCAGTACTTC.

The genes are TRBV7-2 and TRBJ2-3, with D unclear. V was clipped by 5 bases and J by 1 base, with 10 bases between them. There are 14 residues in the CDR3. CDR1 and CDR2 (germline): SGHTA, FQGNSA. CDR3 residues: CASSTGRRTDTQYF. The CDR3 nucleotides read TGTGCCAGCAGCACGGGCCGACGCACAGATACGCAGTATTTT.

This sequence joins TRBV20-1 and TRBJ1-5; D is possibly TRBD1 (6 bases). V was trimmed by 5 bases and J by 1 base, leaving 18 bases between them. CDR3 length: 16 residues. The V gene's germline CDR1 is DFQATT and CDR2 SNEGSKA (reference sequence). The CDR3 sequence is CSAVKGGARSNQPQHF. The DNA for the CDR3 is TGCAGTGCTGTAAAAGGGGGGGCGCGGAGCAATCAGCCCCAGCATTTT.